This paragraph reports one T cell receptor (beta chain). This sample was included in a study of blood T cell repertoires in COVID-19. Across the whole study: The study drew acute and convalescent COVID-19 samples from the United States, Italy and Spain. T cells, B-cell-depleted T cells, or PBMCs supplied cDNA or gDNA.

Per the original methods: Amplification of reference gene primers provided the estimated nucleated cell counts. Assay used: immunoSEQ multiplex PCR; TCRdb lists only in-frame clones, some missing. That table supplies the V and J calls and clone size; D and trimming were determined from the DNA. The sample has some 140,000 clones, around 89% seen once. This CDR3 has 19 amino acids. Trimming at V came to 3 bases and at J to 1 base, leaving 10 bases not matched to a gene. CDR1 is MGHRA, CDR2 YSYEKL, per germline. This clonotype was sampled from a man aged 45-60 years with active or convalescent COVID-19. Sequencing was done on a sample of peripheral blood. This rearrangement joins TRBV4-1 to TRBJ2-6; 9 nucleotides line up with TRBD1. The CDR3: CASSQPRDRVISGANVLTF. The CDR3 nucleotides read TGCGCCAGCAGCCAGCCCCGGGACAGGGTCATATCTGGGGCCAACGTCCTGACTTTC.